These T cell receptor beta chains were read from a single sample in a study of cytomegalovirus exposure and HLA in healthy donors. Method: immunoSEQ multiplex PCR; TCRdb's copy keeps in-frame clones and lacks some. Seen in this sample are over 100,000 clones; the ten most common clones hold over 1.5%. Sequenced material: PBMCs. These TCRs come from a middle-aged woman in good health and CMV-seropositive. The CDR3 runs from the conserved cysteine through the conserved F or W. A D gene is named only where the DNA matches it firmly.

J,V,D,CDR3,DNA
TRBJ2-7,TRBV30,TRBD1,CACQGQGTYEQYF,TGTGCCTGCCAAGGACAGGGAACCTACGAGCAGTACTTC
TRBJ2-2,TRBV28,TRBD1,CASRGQGITGELFF,TGTGCCAGCAGGGGACAGGGGATCACCGGGGAGCTGTTTTTT
TRBJ1-1,TRBV19,-,CASSNLGGGSTEAFF,TGTGCCAGTAGTAACCTAGGAGGAGGAAGCACTGAAGCTTTCTTT
TRBJ2-1,TRBV7-3,-,CASSSPGVGYNEQFF,TGTGCCAGCAGCTCCCCAGGGGTCGGGTACAATGAGCAGTTCTTC
TRBJ1-2,TRBV4-3,TRBD1,CASSLGTGKGHYGYTF,TGCGCCAGCAGCCTGGGGACAGGGAAGGGGCACTATGGCTACACCTTC
TRBJ1-5,TRBV19,TRBD1,CASRTGTGSNQPQHF,TGTGCCAGTAGGACGGGGACAGGGTCTAATCAGCCCCAGCATTTT
TRBJ2-7,TRBV30,-,CAWSHDRFPSYEQYF,TGTGCCTGGAGTCATGACAGGTTCCCCTCCTACGAGCAGTACTTC
TRBJ1-1,TRBV18,TRBD1,CASSWDSWGGEAFF,TGTGCCAGCTCATGGGACAGTTGGGGTGGTGAAGCTTTCTTT
TRBJ2-7,TRBV10-3,TRBD2,CAISEPGLDTNHEQYF,TGTGCCATCAGTGAGCCGGGACTAGACACCAATCACGAGCAGTACTTC
TRBJ2-7,TRBV20-1,-,CSARSGYEQYF,TGCAGTGCTCGTTCCGGTTACGAGCAGTACTTC
TRBJ2-2,TRBV5-1,-,CASKSVGNTGELFF,TGCGCCAGCAAGAGTGTGGGCAACACCGGGGAGCTGTTTTTT
TRBJ2-7,TRBV2,TRBD2,CASSEWPSGTYEQYF,TGTGCCAGCAGTGAATGGCCTAGCGGAACCTACGAGCAGTACTTC
TRBJ2-5,TRBV7-8,TRBD2,CASSILAGGPETQYF,TGTGCCAGCAGCATTTTAGCGGGAGGGCCGGAGACCCAGTACTTC
TRBJ1-1,TRBV6-5,TRBD1,CASSYVPRGRSSEAFF,TGTGCCAGCAGTTACGTCCCCAGGGGGCGATCGTCTGAAGCTTTCTTT
TRBJ2-5,TRBV30,-,CACPPHGGGETQYF,TGTGCCTGCCCTCCCCATGGGGGCGGAGAGACCCAGTACTTC
TRBJ1-2,TRBV19,TRBD1,CASSSPGTGPGYTF,TGTGCCAGTAGTAGCCCCGGGACAGGTCCTGGCTACACCTTC
TRBJ2-3,TRBV21-1,-,CASSKHRGTDTQYF,TGTGCCAGCAGCAAACACAGGGGCACAGATACGCAGTATTTT
TRBJ1-6,TRBV10-3,TRBD1,CAIRGQESSYNSPLHF,TGTGCCATCAGGGGACAGGAGAGCTCCTATAATTCACCCCTCCACTTT
TRBJ1-1,TRBV5-1,TRBD1,CASSSGQGMNTEAFF,TGCGCCAGCAGCAGCGGACAGGGGATGAACACTGAAGCTTTCTTT
TRBJ2-7,TRBV6-1,-,CASSEGARVVGDEQYF,TGTGCCAGCAGTGAGGGAGCGAGGGTAGTAGGCGACGAGCAGTACTTC
TRBJ1-4,TRBV27,-,CASSFSGGEKLFF,TGTGCCAGCAGTTTTAGTGGGGGGGAAAAACTGTTTTTT
TRBJ2-1,TRBV6-1,TRBD1,CASSDLGTGNFNEQFF,TGTGCCAGCAGTGACCTCGGGACAGGGAACTTCAATGAGCAGTTCTTC
TRBJ2-5,TRBV18,-,CASSPVGSQETQYF,TGTGCCAGCTCACCAGTCGGGAGCCAAGAGACCCAGTACTTC
TRBJ1-1,TRBV5-5,-,CASSLLAAGATEAFF,TGTGCCAGCAGCTTGCTAGCGGCAGGGGCCACTGAAGCTTTCTTT
TRBJ1-1,TRBV7-2,-,CASSSGGQTRFGAFF,TGTGCCAGCAGCTCCGGGGGGCAGACACGGTTCGGAGCTTTCTTT
TRBJ1-5,TRBV6-1,TRBD1,CASRGRKGADQPQHF,TGTGCCAGCAGGGGTAGGAAGGGGGCGGATCAGCCCCAGCATTTT
TRBJ2-5,TRBV10-3,TRBD1,CAISEGGQGRFGQYF,TGTGCCATCAGTGAGGGAGGACAGGGGAGGTTCGGGCAGTACTTC
TRBJ2-3,TRBV25-1,-,CASREGGTDTQYF,TGTGCCAGCAGAGAAGGGGGGACAGATACGCAGTATTTT
TRBJ2-5,TRBV18,-,CASSPRYGQETQYF,TGTGCCAGCTCACCGCGGTATGGGCAAGAGACCCAGTACTTC
TRBJ2-7,TRBV6-5,TRBD1,CAVQGTVYEQYF,TGTGCCGTCCAAGGGACAGTCTACGAGCAGTACTTC